The clone carrying this T cell receptor (beta chain) was observed a few times. These data originate in a study of T cells after yellow fever vaccination. TCRdb independently ran MiXCR on the 5' RACE reads; one entry per CDR3 protein. The sample records some 390,000 distinct CDR3 sequences, approximately 6% being singletons. CDR1 LGHDT and CDR2 YNNKEL come from the germline V gene (reference sequence). The CDR3 is 15 residues long. The germline V and J ends were trimmed by 8 bases and 5 bases, with 20 bases remaining between them. The chain combines TRBV3-1 with TRBJ2-3; no clear D. This sample comprised PBMCs, obtained 5 days after the yellow fever booster vaccination. This clonotype was obtained from a man between 25 and 39 years old who received the YFV17D yellow fever vaccine. Written as DNA, the CDR3 is TGTGCCAGCGGGTTTGGCTCCCGCGAGAAAGATACGCAGTATTTT. It translates to CASGFGSREKDTQYF.